The 30 T cell receptor beta chains below come from one sample, sequenced in a study of low-dose radiotherapy and immunotherapy resistance in tumors. TRAV- and TRBV-specific primers primed first-strand cDNA, covering alpha and beta chains. A constant-region primer paired with the V-primer adapter amplified TCRs over about 19 PCR cycles. TCRdb redid the calling of the reads with MiXCR, one entry per CDR3 protein. The sample yields 65,000 to 100,000 distinct CDR3 sequences, 18% seen once. Time point in this sample: before trial treatment. The starting material was PBMCs, obtained before treatment. These receptors were collected from a male donor with prostate cancer.

This clonotype was detected many times. This chain uses TRBV6-5 with TRBJ1-1, with D hard to call. The V and J ends lost 2 bases and 4 bases respectively, with 17 bases between them. Germline assignment: CDR1 MNHEY and CDR2 SVGAGI. This CDR3 region has 16 residues. CDR3 amino acids: CASSYTYVGIPTEAFF. DNA for the CDR3: TGTGCCAGCAGTTACACCTACGTAGGGATCCCCACTGAAGCTTTCTTT.

This clonotype was counted only a few times. This sequence joins TRBV11-2 and TRBJ2-3; 15 bases are a match to TRBD2. This CDR3 spans 16 amino acids. With V trimmed by 4 bases and J by 6 bases, 5 bases remained unmatched. Germline V gene data show CDR1 as SGHAT and CDR2 as FQNNGV. The DNA of the CDR3 is TGTGCCAGCAGCTCCCGGACTAGCGGGGGGGCGGATACGCAGTATTTT. Protein: CASSSRTSGGADTQYF.

The chain has TRBV6-6 and TRBJ2-1, with D possibly being TRBD1 (6 bases). CDR1 and CDR2 from the germline V gene are MNHNY and SVGAGI (reference sequence). This CDR3 contains 15 residues. Trimming took 0 bases from V and 8 from J, leaving 14 bases between them. CDR3 in amino acids: CASSYSMDSPDEQFF. The CDR3 coding sequence is TGTGCCAGCAGTTACTCAATGGACAGCCCGGATGAGCAGTTCTTC.

This clonotype was counted at least ten times. The J gene is TRBJ2-7, the V gene TRBV5-4; 11 nucleotides line up with TRBD2. The CDR3 is made up of 15 amino acids. Germline values: CDR1 SGHNT, CDR2 YYREEE (reference sequence). V lost 4 bases and J lost 3; bases outside the gene matches: 6. The CDR3 reads CASSVTSGGRYEQYF. CDR3 bases: TGTGCCAGCAGCGTAACTAGCGGGGGCCGCTACGAGCAGTACTTC.

This clonotype came up many times. The rearrangement links TRBV30 to TRBJ1-4, with D unclear. Trimming took off 0 bases at V and 7 bases at J, with 9 bases between the two ends. The CDR3 consists of 13 residues. Germline CDR1 and CDR2: GTSNPN and SVGIG (reference sequence). The CDR3 is CAWSVTGVEKLFF. The DNA of the CDR3 is TGTGCCTGGAGTGTTACTGGGGTTGAAAAACTGTTTTTT.

There are many counts of this clonotype. This rearrangement joins TRBV27 to TRBJ2-2; 7 bases map to TRBD1. In germline, CDR1 is MNHEY, CDR2 SMNVEV (reference sequence). This CDR3 has 14 residues. The ends lost 5 bases at V and 6 bases at J; junction bases unmatched: 6. The CDR3, as DNA: TGTGCCAGCAGTGCAGGACAGGTTGCCGGGGAGCTGTTTTTT. Protein product: CASSAGQVAGELFF.

This clonotype was observed many times. The chain joins TRBV4-1 to TRBJ1-6, with 7 bases aligning to TRBD1. V lost 1 base to trimming and J lost 8 bases; unmatched junction nucleotides: 11. CDR3 length: 17 amino acids. CDR1 is MGHRA, CDR2 YSYEKL, per germline. The CDR3 bases are TGCGCCAGCAGCCAAGGAGGGACAGTCGATTGGGATTCACCCCTCCACTTT. It specifies CASSQGGTVDWDSPLHF.

The table lists this clonotype with many counts. This chain uses TRBV9 with TRBJ2-3, with 7 bases identical to TRBD2. Trimming took 0 bases from V and 6 from J; bases not matched to a gene: 7. The CDR3 sequence is 15 residues long. CDR1 is SGDLS and CDR2 is YYNGEE in the germline V gene. CDR3 in amino acids: CASSVGGGPPDTQYF. The CDR3 DNA reads as TGTGCCAGCAGCGTAGGGGGGGGTCCCCCGGATACGCAGTATTTT.

Regarding this clonotype: With a far larger clone one base away, a read error is the likely cause. V is TRBV5-1 and J is TRBJ2-1; D is uncertain. CDR1 and CDR2 from the germline V gene are SGHRS and YFSETQ. This CDR3 spans 15 amino acids. Trimming pared 4 bases from V and 10 bases from J, leaving 21 bases between. The CDR3 reads CASSHVVGQAYEQFF. DNA of the CDR3: TGCGCCAGCAGCCACGTTGTCGGGCAGGCCTACGAGCAGTTCTTC.

The chain employs TRBV3-1 and TRBJ1-2; 7 positions agree with TRBD1. V shed 0 bases and J 3 bases; nucleotides not matched to a gene: 4. CDR1 is LGHDT and CDR2 is YNNKEL in the germline V gene (reference sequence). This CDR3 has 15 amino acids. CDR3 DNA: TGTGCCAGCAGCCAAGATCCCGGGACAGACTATGGCTACACCTTC. Protein sequence: CASSQDPGTDYGYTF.

This chain connects TRBV5-5 to TRBJ2-7, with a possible D match to TRBD1 (6 bases). V was clipped by 0 bases and J by 6 bases, with 16 bases between them. Looked up from germline, CDR1 is SGHKS and CDR2 is YYEKEE (reference sequence). The CDR3 contains 15 residues. CDR3 nucleotides: TGTGCCAGCAGCTTGGGAGCAGGGGATAGTGGCGAGCAGTACTTC. It codes for CASSLGAGDSGEQYF.

V is TRBV25-1 and J is TRBJ2-3; 10 nucleotides line up with TRBD2. This CDR3 is 18 amino acids long. Germline CDR1 MGHDK, CDR2 SYGVNS. Germline trimming cut 0 bases from V and 2 bases from J; bases unmatched to any gene: 8. The DNA of the CDR3 is TGTGCCAGCAGTGAATACAAAGGACTAGCGGCCATCACAGATACGCAGTATTTT. As protein: CASSEYKGLAAITDTQYF.

This clonotype was seen ten or more times. This rearrangement joins TRBV2 to TRBJ2-3; D is perhaps TRBD1 or TRBD2 (5 bases each). V was shortened by 7 bases and J by 0 bases, with 11 bases between the two germline ends. Germline lookup yields CDR1 SNHLY and CDR2 FYNNEI. The CDR3 contains 14 residues. As DNA, the CDR3 is TGTGCCAGCACGGGGCCGACTAGCACAGATACGCAGTATTTT. Translation gives CASTGPTSTDTQYF.

In this sample, this clonotype turned up a few times. This chain uses TRBV30 with TRBJ2-6, with D possibly TRBD1 on 6 matching bases. CDR1 is GTSNPN, CDR2 SVGIG, per germline (reference sequence). The CDR3 is 15 residues long. Trimming took off 3 bases at V and 1 base at J, with 10 bases between the two ends. The CDR3 is CAWRPTGSGANVLTF. CDR3 nucleotide sequence: TGTGCCTGGAGACCAACAGGGTCTGGGGCCAACGTCCTGACTTTC.

V and J are TRBV12-3 or TRBV12-4 and TRBJ1-2; 9 positions agree with TRBD1. CDR3 size: 16 residues. V dropped 5 bases and J dropped 7; count of bases not matched to a gene: 14. DNA for the CDR3: TGTGCCAGCAGTCCTAGCCGATACAGGGGGCGTTTTGGCTACACCTTC. It yields the protein CASSPSRYRGRFGYTF.

The table lists this clonotype with many counts. J is TRBJ2-3 and V is TRBV29-1; 9 positions agree with TRBD1. CDR3 size: 15 residues. V was pared by 2 bases and J by 0 bases, with 3 bases of the junction left unmatched. Per the germline V gene, CDR1 is SQVTM and CDR2 is ANQGSEA. CDR3 DNA sequence: TGCAGCGTTGAAAGTGGGACAGGGAGCACAGATACGCAGTATTTT. Residues: CSVESGTGSTDTQYF.

This clonotype was counted ten times or more. V and J are TRBV7-9 and TRBJ2-1; unclear D gene. CDR3 length: 12 amino acids. The V gene's germline CDR1 is SEHNR and CDR2 FQNEAQ (reference sequence). This CDR3 reads CAATEGRNEQFF. CDR3 bases: TGTGCTGCAACTGAAGGGCGCAATGAGCAGTTCTTC.

This clonotype was detected many times. The V call is TRBV5-5, the J call TRBJ2-3; 8 nucleotides line up with TRBD1. CDR1 and CDR2 from the germline V gene are SGHKS and YYEKEE (reference sequence). J was trimmed by 1 base and V by 0 bases; bases with no gene match: 4. The CDR3 loop spans 16 amino acids. CDR3 protein: CASSLGTGYGTDTQYF. CDR3 sequence (DNA): TGTGCCAGCAGCTTGGGGACAGGGTACGGCACAGATACGCAGTATTTT.

This clonotype was seen repeatedly, ten times or more. The rearrangement joins TRBV5-1 to TRBJ1-1, with D perhaps TRBD1 (5 bases). From germline, CDR1 is SGHRS and CDR2 YFSETQ. Trimming took 3 bases from V and 0 from J, leaving 18 bases between them. The CDR3 extends over 17 amino acids. In nucleotides, the CDR3 is TGCGCCAGCAGCTACTTACAATCGACAGACATGAACACTGAAGCTTTCTTT. It translates to CASSYLQSTDMNTEAFF.

As concerns this clonotype: No DNA is shown, since the ends of the CDR3 on it are uncertain; the CDR3 is the one TCRdb lists. This sequence joins TRBV6-6 and TRBJ2-2; no check of the table's D call, TRBD2, against the DNA was made. Including both end residues, the CDR3 is 21 amino acids long. Germline lookup yields CDR1 MNHNY and CDR2 SVGAGI (reference sequence). The CDR3 sequence: CASSSGTGTSMHGELFFFFFF.

The sample holds many counts of this clonotype. V usage is TRBV18 and J usage is TRBJ2-3; D not resolved. This CDR3 spans 15 amino acids. V was clipped by 0 bases and J by 1 base, with 8 bases between them. Germline V gene sequence: CDR1 KGHSH, CDR2 LQKENI. In nucleotides, the CDR3 is TGTGCCAGCTCACCACCGGGGTTTGGCACAGATACGCAGTATTTT. Residues: CASSPPGFGTDTQYF.

This chain links TRBV12-3 or TRBV12-4 with TRBJ1-5; 7 nucleotides line up with TRBD1. V shed 6 bases and J 6 bases; nucleotides not matched to a gene: 8. This CDR3 is built from 14 residues. The DNA of the CDR3 is TGTGCCAGCAGGAAGACAGGGAACGGTCAGCCCCAGCATTTT. This translates into CASRKTGNGQPQHF.

In its sample, this clonotype was seen many times. V is TRBV12-3 or TRBV12-4 and J is TRBJ1-1; D may be TRBD1 (5 bases). Deletions cut 4 bases from V and 4 bases from J, with 16 bases between. CDR3 length: 15 amino acids. CDR3: CASSSSGGRGTEAFF. The CDR3 DNA is TGTGCCAGCAGTTCTAGTGGGGGAAGAGGCACTGAAGCTTTCTTT.

This clonotype showed up many times. The genes are TRBV19 and TRBJ1-1; D is ambiguous. The CDR3 has 14 amino acids. The V end lost 0 bases, the J end lost 6 bases, and 11 bases lay between the germline ends. Germline V lookup: CDR1 LNHDA, CDR2 SQIVND (reference sequence). CDR3 coding DNA: TGTGCCAGTAGTATAGAGAGCAGAAACGCTGAAGCTTTCTTT. This codes for CASSIESRNAEAFF.

Comment on this clonotype: This likely came from a read error, as a far larger clone is one base away. The chain employs TRBV5-3 and TRBJ1-2, with D unclear. TRBV5-3 is given ORF status, its function remaining uncertain. This CDR3 comprises 14 residues. The CDR3 protein is CTSSLVGRNGGYTF. In nucleotides, the CDR3 is TGTACCAGCAGCTTGGTGGGCAGAAATGGTGGCTACACCTTC.

This clonotype was observed many times. The chain employs TRBV4-1 and TRBJ2-7; 13 bases match TRBD2. J lost 2 bases, V lost 0 bases, and 7 bases had no gene match. Per the germline V gene, CDR1 is MGHRA and CDR2 is YSYEKL. The CDR3 sequence is 18 residues long. For the CDR3, the DNA is TGCGCCAGCAGCCAAGATGGGGGGGGACTAGCGGGAACCTACGAGCAGTACTTC. Protein sequence: CASSQDGGGLAGTYEQYF.

In this sample, this clonotype turned up many times. The CDR3 DNA reads TGTGCCAGCAGGCAGGACACTTTAGCCTCTAGCACAGATACGCAGTATTTT. Encoded protein: CASRQDTLASSTDTQYF. The chain carries TRBV7-2 and TRBJ2-3, with TRBD1 as a possible D gene (5 bases). With 6 bases removed from V and 0 bases from J, the gap between germline ends came to 19 bases. The CDR3 sequence is 17 residues long. Per germline, CDR1 SGHTA and CDR2 FQGNSA. Together with reference TRBV7-2 and TRBJ2-3, the CDR3 gives the full variable domain: GAGVSQSPSNKVTEKGKDVELRCDPISGHTALYWYRQSLGQGLEFLIYFQGNSAPDKSGLPSDRFSAERTGGSVSTLTIQRTQQEDSAVYLCASRQDTLASSTDTQYFGPGTRLTVL.

At least ten counts were recorded for this clonotype. The chain couples TRBV6-1 to TRBJ1-2; D ambiguous. Trimming took 1 base from V and 6 from J, leaving 12 bases between them. Germline V gene sequence: CDR1 MNHNS, CDR2 SASEGT. The CDR3 extends over 14 amino acids. CDR3 region: CASSEGRSWNGYTF. In nucleotides, the CDR3 is TGTGCCAGCAGTGAAGGCAGGAGTTGGAATGGCTACACCTTC.

At least ten counts were recorded for this clonotype. This sequence joins TRBV7-8 and TRBJ2-7; D is perhaps TRBD2 (5 bases). Trimming cost V 3 bases and J 1 base, with 7 bases left between them. CDR3 size: 13 residues. CDR1 is SGHVS, CDR2 FQNEAQ, per germline. The CDR3: CASSFTGSYEQYF. CDR3 bases: TGTGCCAGCAGCTTTACGGGATCCTACGAGCAGTACTTC.

This clonotype was found many times. V is TRBV23-1 and J is TRBJ1-5; the D is unclear. TRBV23-1 is designated an ORF whose function remains uncertain. The CDR3 sequence is 14 residues long. Between the trimmed V and J ends, which lost 0 bases and 5 bases, there was a span of 8 bases. The CDR3 sequence is CASSQSRADQPQHF. CDR3 DNA sequence: TGCGCCAGCAGTCAATCGAGGGCAGATCAGCCCCAGCATTTT.